This T cell receptor (beta chain) was profiled in a study of identical twins. Study conclusions and caveats: Cross-sectional statistics underpinned the conclusions; the same donors were not followed. Some out-of-frame alpha sequences were shared by twins, and these showed excess low generation probability. Out-of-frame sharing of TCR alpha in monozygotic twins was underestimated by models.

Unique molecular identifiers were present on the cDNA, and a universal primer site came from template switching. TCRdb ran MiXCR on the 5' RACE reads and lists one entry per CDR3 protein. The sample yields 430,000 or so distinct CDR3 sequences, more than 20% seen once. A remark on this clonotype: The antigen is undetermined.

CDR1 is MNHNS and CDR2 is SASEGT in the germline V gene. The CDR3 has 19 amino acids. V dropped 4 bases and J dropped 0; count of bases not matched to a gene: 12. This sample also appeared in a second study, on T cells expressing NK-cell markers.

Input material: CD4+ T cells sorted from blood. The rearrangement links TRBV6-1 to TRBJ2-6; 7 bases map to TRBD1. The receptor comes from a woman aged 18-29 years in good health. CDR3 in DNA: TGTGCCAGCAGTGGTTTGATGGGACAGAGCTACTCTGGGGCCAACGTCCTGACTTTC. This gives the protein CASSGLMGQSYSGANVLTF.